The clone carrying this T cell receptor beta chain has ten or more counts. Its cognate antigen is unknown. TCRdb fed the multiplex PCR reads into MiXCR, producing one record per CDR3 protein. Found here are 80,000 to 130,000 distinct CDR3 sequences, 20% to 25% of them singletons; the top ten hold roughly 1.2%. The record originates from a study of breast tumors, draining lymph nodes, adjacent tissues. J lost 0 bases, V lost 1 base, and 9 bases had no gene match. The CDR3 runs 18 residues. Per germline, CDR1 SGHAT and CDR2 FQNNGV. The lymph nodes were axillary draining lymph nodes from breast cancer patients. Study conclusions and caveats: Luminal-like breast cancer showed significantly higher tumor–nontumor repertoire similarity than basal-like.

Sequencing input: axillary lymph node tissue. This sequence originates from a female donor with breast cancer. Some clones in this sample may be carry-over from other donors' samples. The chain combines TRBV11-2 with TRBJ2-3, with 8 bases identical to TRBD2. CDR3 sequence: CASSLGRTSLRSTDTQYF. CDR3 nucleotide sequence: TGTGCCAGCAGCTTAGGCAGGACTAGCTTGAGGAGCACAGATACGCAGTATTTT.